The 21 T cell receptor beta chains listed next were all sequenced from one sample in a study of blood T cell repertoires in COVID-19. This table comes from immunoSEQ multiplex PCR, and its TCRdb copy is limited to in-frame clones, with some not included. The table has approximately 150,000 clones, approximately 84% seen once; the top ten hold about 2%. The specimen sequenced was peripheral blood. The origin of the receptors is a man aged 65 to 85 with acute or convalescent COVID-19.

This rearrangement joins TRBV2 to TRBJ1-2; TRBD1 might be the D (5 bases). The germline CDR1 and CDR2 sequences are SNHLY and FYNNEI. Trimming took off 8 bases at V and 2 bases at J, with 6 bases between the two ends. The CDR3 contains 11 residues. The CDR3 region is CASGQNYGYTF. The DNA of the CDR3 is TGTGCCAGCGGACAAAACTATGGCTACACCTTC.

The V and J genes are TRBV14 and TRBJ2-3, with a possible D match to TRBD2 (6 bases). Trimming took 1 base from V and 2 from J, leaving 10 bases between them. The V gene's germline CDR1 is SGHDN and CDR2 FVKESK. The CDR3 loop spans 15 amino acids. The CDR3, as DNA: TGTGCCAGCAGCCAAGTCGGCGGGGTCACAGATACGCAGTATTTT. Protein product: CASSQVGGVTDTQYF. The full variable domain, completed using reference TRBV14 and TRBJ2-3, is EAGVTQFPSHSVIEKGQTVTLRCDPISGHDNLYWYRRVMGKEIKFLLHFVKESKQDESGMPNNRFLAERTGGTYSTLKVQPAELEDSGVYFCASSQVGGVTDTQYFGPGTRLTVL.

The chain recombines TRBV5-1 with TRBJ2-2; D remains ambiguous. The CDR3 runs 13 residues. Per germline, CDR1 SGHRS and CDR2 YFSETQ. V was pared by 4 bases and J by 8 bases, with 12 bases between. DNA for the CDR3: TGCGCCAGCAGCACCCGTTTGCGAGGGGAGCTGTTTTTT. It translates to CASSTRLRGELFF. Supplemented by reference TRBV5-1 and TRBJ2-2, the full variable domain reads KAGVTQTPRYLIKTRGQQVTLSCSPISGHRSVSWYQQTPGQGLQFLFEYFSETQRNKGNFPGRFSGRQFSNSRSEMNVSTLELGDSALYLCASSTRLRGELFFGEGSRLTVL.

The rearrangement links TRBV12-3 or TRBV12-4 to TRBJ2-3; TRBD1 is a possible D gene (6 bases). Trimming cost V 8 bases and J 2 bases, with 11 bases left between them. The CDR3 extends over 13 amino acids. CDR3 nucleotide sequence: TGTGCCAGCGCGGCAGGGGACACAGATACGCAGTATTTT. This codes for CASAAGDTDTQYF.

The chain combines TRBV19 with TRBJ1-1; D is unresolved. The CDR3 spans 16 residues. V was trimmed by 2 bases and J by 5 bases, leaving 18 bases between them. Per germline, CDR1 LNHDA and CDR2 SQIVND (reference sequence). For the CDR3, the DNA is TGTGCCAGTAGTATATGGGTCGGCAGCCCGGGTACTGAAGCTTTCTTT. Translation gives CASSIWVGSPGTEAFF. The whole variable domain, remainder taken from reference TRBV19 and TRBJ1-1, is DGGITQSPKYLFRKEGQNVTLSCEQNLNHDAMYWYRQDPGQGLRLIYYSQIVNDFQKGDIAEGYSVSREKKESFPLTVTSAQKNPTAFYLCASSIWVGSPGTEAFFGQGTRLTVV.

The chain has TRBV15 and TRBJ2-2, with D maybe TRBD1 (6 bases). This CDR3 spans 14 amino acids. Germline lookup yields CDR1 LNHNV and CDR2 YYDKDF (reference sequence). V was trimmed by 8 bases and J by 6 bases, leaving 16 bases between them. The CDR3 reads CATSRDPGAGELFF. CDR3 DNA: TGTGCCACCTCCCGGGACCCAGGGGCCGGGGAGCTGTTTTTT.

The chain joins TRBV3-1 (or the pseudogene TRBV3-2) to TRBJ2-3; TRBD2 matches 11 bases. CDR1 and CDR2 (germline): LGHDT, YNNKEL (reference sequence). The length of the CDR3 is 15 residues. V was clipped by 1 base and J by 7 bases; unmatched bases: 4. The CDR3 DNA sequence: TGTGCCAGCAGCCAAGGGGCTAGCGGGGGGCATACGCAGTATTTT. Amino acid sequence: CASSQGASGGHTQYF.

This clone has more than one count but fewer than ten. The chain combines TRBV11-2 with TRBJ1-4, with a possible D match to TRBD1 (6 bases). V was shortened by 2 bases and J by 8 bases, with 12 bases between the two germline ends. Germline CDR1 and CDR2: SGHAT and FQNNGV. This CDR3 has 14 residues. DNA for the CDR3: TGTGCCAGCAGCTTACAAGCAGGGGACGAAAAACTGTTTTTT. It is translated as CASSLQAGDEKLFF.

This chain uses TRBV7-8 with TRBJ2-5; 10 positions agree with TRBD2. Germline V gene lookup returns CDR1 SGHVS and CDR2 FQNEAQ. This CDR3 comprises 16 residues. V gave up 5 bases and J gave up 4 bases; unmatched junction bases: 10. The chain's CDR3 is CASSLSGGAGRETQYF. The CDR3 nucleotides read TGTGCCAGCAGCCTGAGCGGGGGGGCCGGTCGAGAGACCCAGTACTTC.

V is TRBV7-2 and J is TRBJ2-1; TRBD2 agrees at 9 bases. The CDR3 runs to 16 residues. V lost 3 bases and J lost 7; bases outside the gene matches: 10. Germline CDR1 and CDR2: SGHTA and FQGNSA. Here the CDR3 reads CASSFPLGGGGNEQFF. In DNA form, the CDR3 reads TGTGCCAGCAGCTTCCCCCTGGGCGGGGGGGGAAATGAGCAGTTCTTC.

CDR3 coding DNA: TGTGCCAGCAGGATACAGGGACGAGGTGGCTACACCTTC. Translation: CASRIQGRGGYTF. The chain recombines TRBV27 with TRBJ1-2; weak D call: TRBD1 (6 bases). V was clipped by 6 bases and J by 7 bases, with 15 bases between them. Germline CDR1 reads MNHEY; CDR2 reads SMNVEV (reference sequence). CDR3 length equals 13 residues.

The chain has TRBV5-4 and TRBJ1-1, with 9 bases fitting TRBD1. CDR1 is SGHNT, CDR2 YYREEE, per germline (reference sequence). The CDR3 totals 15 residues. The V gene end was trimmed by 3 bases and the J gene end by 7 bases; junction bases not matched to a gene: 10. As DNA, the CDR3 is TGTGCCAGCAGCTCCGGGACAGGGTCGTGGGGTGAAGCTTTCTTT. Its protein product is CASSSGTGSWGEAFF.

Concerning this clone itself: Different DNA sequences within this sample yield the same CDR3. The V gene is TRBV2, the J gene TRBJ2-5; 9 bases are a match to TRBD1. Germline V lookup: CDR1 SNHLY, CDR2 FYNNEI. CDR3 length: 15 residues. V gave up 6 bases and J gave up 0 bases; unmatched junction bases: 5. The CDR3 nucleotides are TGTGCCAGCAGAGGAGACAGGGGGTACCAAGAGACCCAGTACTTC. Residues: CASRGDRGYQETQYF.

The rearrangement uses TRBV7-9 and TRBJ2-3, with a weak D call TRBD1 (6 bases). Trimming shortened V by 3 bases and J by 1 base, and 11 bases separated the two germline ends. Per germline, CDR1 SEHNR and CDR2 FQNEAQ (reference sequence). There are 15 residues in the CDR3. The CDR3 spells CASSLGTPGTDTQYF. In DNA form, the CDR3 reads TGTGCCAGCAGCTTGGGGACACCTGGCACAGATACGCAGTATTTT.

This clone was detected once. One end of the junction is discordant with germline, which a read error may explain. This chain joins TRBV5-5 and TRBJ2-3; no reliable D call. The CDR3 is made up of 14 amino acids. CDR1 and CDR2 from the germline V gene are SGHKS and YYEKEE (reference sequence). CDR3 nucleotides: TGTGCCAGCAGTTTGGACGGAGCCACAGATACGCAGTATTTT. Residues: CASSLDGATDTQYF.

The chain recombines TRBV20-1 with TRBJ1-2, with 8 bases lining up with TRBD1. The CDR3 is 14 amino acids. V was pared by 3 bases and J by 4 bases, with 7 bases of the junction left unmatched. From germline, CDR1 is DFQATT and CDR2 SNEGSKA (reference sequence). In DNA, the CDR3 is TGCAGTGCTAGTACCGGACAGGGACTCTATGGCTACACCTTC. Translation: CSASTGQGLYGYTF.

As regards this clone: At one of its ends the junction is not consistent with the germline gene, which may arise from a read error. This chain joins TRBV6-4 and TRBJ1-2; possibly TRBD1 for D (5 bases). Per germline, CDR1 MRHNA and CDR2 SNTAGT. CDR3 length equals 9 residues. The CDR3 is CASSDLTDF. The DNA for the CDR3 is TGTGCCAGCAGTGACTTGACAGACTTC.

This clone was detected only once. This chain links TRBV9 with TRBJ2-1, with 9 bases matching TRBD2. The germline gives CDR1 SGDLS, CDR2 YYNGEE. The CDR3 has 16 residues. J gave up 7 bases and V 4 bases, and 12 bases lay outside the gene matches. CDR3 protein: CASSPNSGGFLNEQFF. For the CDR3, the DNA is TGTGCCAGCAGCCCAAATAGCGGGGGATTTTTGAATGAGCAGTTCTTC.

The V gene is TRBV6-5, the J gene TRBJ1-6, with D maybe TRBD1 (6 bases). Looked up from germline, CDR1 is MNHEY and CDR2 is SVGAGI. Trimming removed 6 bases from V and 7 bases from J, with 10 bases in between. The CDR3 runs to 13 residues. In DNA form, the CDR3 reads TGTGCCAGCAGACCGACAGGAAATTCACCCCTCCACTTT. It translates to CASRPTGNSPLHF.

V usage is TRBV28 and J usage is TRBJ1-2, with 8 bases matching TRBD1. V lost 6 bases to trimming and J lost 1 base; unmatched junction nucleotides: 4. The CDR3 sequence is 14 residues long. Germline V gives CDR1 MDHEN, CDR2 SYDVKM. Here the CDR3 reads CASRGTGGNYGYTF. In DNA form, the CDR3 reads TGTGCCAGCAGAGGTACAGGGGGTAACTATGGCTACACCTTC.

This chain joins TRBV28 and TRBJ2-2; 15 positions agree with TRBD2. Germline CDR1 reads MDHEN; CDR2 reads SYDVKM. The V gene end was trimmed by 1 base and the J gene end by 4 bases; junction bases not matched to a gene: 4. This CDR3 has 18 residues. The CDR3: CASSLSGTSGRTTGELFF. The CDR3 DNA is TGTGCCAGCAGTTTATCCGGGACTAGCGGGAGGACCACCGGGGAGCTGTTTTTT.